In its sample, the clone carrying this T cell receptor beta chain was seen many times. Its antigen is currently unknown. Template switching introduced a universal primer site, and the cDNA bore unique molecular identifiers. In TCRdb, the 5' RACE reads were re-called with MiXCR into one record per CDR3 protein. The sample consists of approximately 670,000 distinct CDR3 sequences, 6% to 6.5% of them appearing once. This entry is derived from a study of identical twins. Trimming left V 6 bases short and J 1 base short, with 15 bases between. The CDR3 length is 15 residues. Per the germline V gene, CDR1 is SEHNR and CDR2 is FQNEAQ (reference sequence). The study, taken as a whole, reports: Part of the zero-insertion signal could reflect confounding by invariant MAIT and iNKT cells. The authors drew conclusions from cross-sectional statistical analysis rather than following the same donors.

The sample was naive T cells sorted from blood. This chain connects TRBV7-9 to TRBJ2-5; no definite D call. The TCR was taken from a man between 18 and 35 years old in good health. DNA of the CDR3: TGTGCCAGCAGTCTTACTTACGGATTCCAAGAGACCCAGTACTTC. Translated: CASSLTYGFQETQYF.